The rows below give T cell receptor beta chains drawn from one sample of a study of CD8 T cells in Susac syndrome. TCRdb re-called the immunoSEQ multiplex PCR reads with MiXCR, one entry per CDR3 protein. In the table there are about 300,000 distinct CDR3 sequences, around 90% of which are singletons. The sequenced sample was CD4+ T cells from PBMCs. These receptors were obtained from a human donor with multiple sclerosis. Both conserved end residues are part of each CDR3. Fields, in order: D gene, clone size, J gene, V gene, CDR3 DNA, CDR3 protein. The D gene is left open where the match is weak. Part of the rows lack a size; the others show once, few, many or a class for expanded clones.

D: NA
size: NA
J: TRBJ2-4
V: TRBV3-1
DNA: TGTGCCAGCAGCCAAGATCTGGGGAACATTCAGTACTTC
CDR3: CASSQDLGNIQYF

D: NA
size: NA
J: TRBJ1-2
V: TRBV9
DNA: TGTGCCAGCAGCGTAGCCCAGGGGCCCTATGGCTACACCTTC
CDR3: CASSVAQGPYGYTF

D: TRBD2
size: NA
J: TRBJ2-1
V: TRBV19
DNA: TGTGCCAGTAGTATCGTCCCACGGGGGGGGTACAATGAGCAGTTCTTC
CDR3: CASSIVPRGGYNEQFF

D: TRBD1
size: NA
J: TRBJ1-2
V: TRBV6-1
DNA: TGTGCCAGCAGTGAATGGGACAGCTATGGCTACACCTTC
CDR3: CASSEWDSYGYTF

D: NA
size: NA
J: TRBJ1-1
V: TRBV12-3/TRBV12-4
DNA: TGTGCCAGCAGTTTCACGAGGGCGCGGGCTGAAGCTTTCTTT
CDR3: CASSFTRARAEAFF

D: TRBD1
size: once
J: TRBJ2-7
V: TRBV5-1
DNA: TGCGCCAGCAGCTTGAGAAGCCCCGGGGGACAGGCGAGGGTCGAGCAGTACTTC
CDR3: CASSLRSPGGQARVEQYF

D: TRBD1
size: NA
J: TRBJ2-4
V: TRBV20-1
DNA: TGCAGTGCGTGGACAGGGTTAGCCAAAAACATTCAGTACTTC
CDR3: CSAWTGLAKNIQYF

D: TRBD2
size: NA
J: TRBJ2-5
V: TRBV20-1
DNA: TGCAGTGCTAAACTAGCGGGAGAGGGTCAAGAGACCCAGTACTTC
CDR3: CSAKLAGEGQETQYF

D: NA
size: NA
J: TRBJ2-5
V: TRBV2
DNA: TGTGCCAGCAGTCCCTTGGGGGCCAAGACCCAGTACTTC
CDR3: CASSPLGAKTQYF

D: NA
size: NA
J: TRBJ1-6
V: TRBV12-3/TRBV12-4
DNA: TGTGCCAGCAGTTTAGCCCAGGGATACAATTCACCCCTCCACTTT
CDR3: CASSLAQGYNSPLHF

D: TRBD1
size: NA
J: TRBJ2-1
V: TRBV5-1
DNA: TGCGCCAGCAGTTCCTGGACAGGGTCTTCGGGAGAGCAGTTCTTC
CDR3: CASSSWTGSSGEQFF

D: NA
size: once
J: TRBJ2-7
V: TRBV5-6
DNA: TGTGCCAGCAGCTTGGAGTATAGCGGGACAGGGCAGTACTTC
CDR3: CASSLEYSGTGQYF

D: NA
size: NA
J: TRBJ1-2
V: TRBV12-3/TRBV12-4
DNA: TGTGCCAGCAGTTTCCGGACTGGCTACACCTTC
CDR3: CASSFRTGYTF

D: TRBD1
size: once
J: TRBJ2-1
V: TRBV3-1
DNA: TGTGCCAGCAGCCATTCGGACAGGTTCAACAATGAGCAGTTCTTC
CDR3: CASSHSDRFNNEQFF

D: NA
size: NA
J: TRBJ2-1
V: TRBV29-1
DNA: TGCAGCGTTGAAGATTTCTTGAGCTCCTACAATGAGCAGTTCTTC
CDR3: CSVEDFLSSYNEQFF

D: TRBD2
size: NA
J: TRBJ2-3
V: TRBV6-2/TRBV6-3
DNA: TGTGCCAGCTCCGGGGCTAGCGGGACACGGGATACGCAGTATTTT
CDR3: CASSGASGTRDTQYF